The source of this T cell receptor (beta chain) is a study of read filtering for tumor transcriptome and immune sequencing. At the level of the study: DNase treatment preceded whole-transcriptome library preparation.

The V gene end was trimmed by 4 bases and the J gene end by 2 bases; junction bases not matched to a gene: 2. Germline assignment: CDR1 MNHNY and CDR2 SVGAGI (reference sequence). CDR3 size: 15 residues. This library used roughly 400 ng RNA and molecular barcoded adaptors spanning alpha/delta and beta/gamma chains. TCRdb analysed the reads with MiXCR anew, one entry per CDR3 protein. The profile covers more than 100,000 distinct CDR3 sequences, with approximately 12% appearing a single time and 9.5% to 11% taken by the ten largest. A few counts support this clonotype. The antigen is not known. Broader study findings: The CD138-negative fraction was mixed bone marrow immune cells, not pure T cells.

The gene calls are TRBV6-6 and TRBJ2-2; 9 nucleotides line up with TRBD2. This receptor was obtained from a donor over 35 with multiple myeloma. The sample consisted of a population of CD138-negative cells sorted from bone marrow. DNA for the CDR3: TGTGCCAGCAGTTCGACTAGCGGCAACACCGGGGAGCTGTTTTTT. This codes for CASSSTSGNTGELFF.